The 21 T cell receptor beta chains reported below all come from one sample, sequenced in a study of blood T cell repertoires in COVID-19. Clones were read by immunoSEQ multiplex PCR, and TCRdb kept only the in-frame ones, dropping some. Here the sample spans under 300,000 clones, roughly 88% being singletons. The sample consisted of peripheral blood. Receptors originate from a woman aged 40 to 50 who had recovered from COVID-19.

V usage is TRBV11-2 and J usage is TRBJ1-1; 7 bases align to TRBD1. The germline V gene encodes CDR1 SGHAT and CDR2 FQNNGV. With V trimmed by 2 bases and J by 7 bases, 4 bases remained unmatched. This CDR3 is built from 13 residues. CDR3 in DNA: TGTGCCAGCAGCTTAACAGGGGATAGTGAAGCTTTCTTT. Translated: CASSLTGDSEAFF. Complete variable domain (other parts from reference TRBV11-2 and TRBJ1-1): EAGVAQSPRYKIIEKRQSVAFWCNPISGHATLYWYQQILGQGPKLLIQFQNNGVVDDSQLPKDRFSAERLKGVDSTLKIQPAKLEDSAVYLCASSLTGDSEAFFGQGTRLTVV.

V gene TRBV9 combines with J gene TRBJ1-6; 7 positions agree with TRBD1. The CDR3 spans 14 residues. CDR1 is SGDLS, CDR2 YYNGEE, per germline. Trimming cost V 3 bases and J 7 bases; bases outside gene matches: 4. The CDR3 loop reads CASSEGTENSPLHF. The CDR3, as DNA: TGTGCCAGCAGCGAAGGGACAGAAAATTCACCCCTCCACTTT.

The chain combines TRBV5-6 with TRBJ1-2, with 9 bases that match TRBD1. CDR3 length equals 13 residues. Germline V gene data show CDR1 as SGHDT and CDR2 as YYEEEE. V gave up 6 bases and J gave up 8 bases; unmatched junction bases: 8. The CDR3 nucleotides read TGTGCCAGCACCGAGGACAGGGGCGACGGCTACACCTTC. Translating it yields CASTEDRGDGYTF.

This clone was seen once. The chain employs TRBV7-8 and TRBJ1-3; weak D call: TRBD1 (5 bases). Trimming cost V 1 base and J 3 bases, with 16 bases left between them. The germline V gene encodes CDR1 SGHVS and CDR2 FQNEAQ. The CDR3 covers 17 residues. In DNA form, the CDR3 reads TGTGCCAGCAGCTTAGGATTCGGGCAGGGTGATGGAAACACCATATATTTT. It translates to CASSLGFGQGDGNTIYF.

The count of this clone is one. The chain couples TRBV11-2 to TRBJ2-1, with D possibly matching TRBD1 (5 bases). Trimming removed 3 bases from V and 0 bases from J, with 18 bases in between. The CDR3 is 18 amino acids. CDR1 is SGHAT and CDR2 is FQNNGV in the germline V gene. CDR3 sequence (DNA): TGTGCCAGCAGCTTCAGGGCAGGGCTCCTCAGCTCCTACAATGAGCAGTTCTTC. This encodes CASSFRAGLLSSYNEQFF.

The genes are TRBV6-2 or TRBV6-3 and TRBJ2-3; 8 nucleotides match TRBD2. Germline assignment: CDR1 MNHEY and CDR2 SVGEGT. CDR3 length: 14 amino acids. V was clipped by 2 bases and J by 7 bases; unmatched bases: 5. Here the CDR3 reads CASSYPGGAYTQYF. CDR3 nucleotides: TGTGCCAGCAGTTACCCCGGGGGGGCGTATACGCAGTATTTT.

In DNA, the CDR3 is TGTGCCAGCAGTCTCCTAGCGGGGGGAACAGATACGCAGTATTTT. Protein: CASSLLAGGTDTQYF. The chain has TRBV6-2 or TRBV6-3 and TRBJ2-3, with 11 bases matching TRBD2. CDR1 MNHEY and CDR2 SVGEGT come from the germline V gene. Trimming at V came to 5 bases and at J to 3 bases, leaving 4 bases not matched to a gene. The CDR3 sequence is 15 residues long.

This clone was detected once. The chain has TRBV7-2 and TRBJ1-2; TRBD1 matches at 7 bases. Germline lookup yields CDR1 SGHTA and CDR2 FQGNSA. V dropped 1 base and J dropped 5; count of bases not matched to a gene: 7. CDR3 size: 15 residues. CDR3 bases: TGTGCCAGCAGCTTAGACCGGGACAGAAGATATGGCTACACCTTC. Protein: CASSLDRDRRYGYTF.

V is TRBV6-2 or TRBV6-3 and J is TRBJ1-1, with D perhaps TRBD1 (6 bases). Germline CDR1 reads MNHEY; CDR2 reads SVGEGT. The CDR3 is 12 amino acids. Trimming took 5 bases from V and 10 from J, leaving 14 bases between them. CDR3 in amino acids: CASSKQDRAAFF. CDR3 nucleotides: TGTGCCAGCAGTAAACAGGACAGAGCAGCTTTCTTT.

This clone is a singleton in its sample. The chain couples TRBV7-9 to TRBJ2-3; D possibly corresponds to TRBD1 (5 bases). V was shortened by 3 bases and J by 4 bases, with 14 bases between the two germline ends. CDR3 length: 15 amino acids. CDR1 SEHNR and CDR2 FQNEAQ come from the germline V gene (reference sequence). CDR3 nucleotides: TGTGCCAGCAGCTTTTGGGGCTCTAGGGCAGATACGCAGTATTTT. Its protein product is CASSFWGSRADTQYF. Full variable domain (missing parts from reference TRBV7-9 and TRBJ2-3): DTGVSQNPRHKITKRGQNVTFRCDPISEHNRLYWYRQTLGQGPEFLTYFQNEAQLEKSRLLSDRFSAERPKGSFSTLEIQRTEQGDSAMYLCASSFWGSRADTQYFGPGTRLTVL.

CDR3 region: CAITSGQGNTEAFF. The CDR3 DNA reads as TGTGCCATTACGAGCGGACAGGGGAACACTGAAGCTTTCTTT. The genes are TRBV10-3 and TRBJ1-1, with TRBD1 matching 8 bases. CDR1 and CDR2 from the germline V gene are ENHRY and SYGVKD. With 9 bases clipped from V and 1 base from J, the junction kept 7 bases outside the gene matches. The length of the CDR3 is 14 residues.

This clone was observed a single time. The chain employs TRBV19 and TRBJ2-3; 7 bases are shared with TRBD1. Trimming removed 7 bases from V and 3 bases from J; junction bases left unmatched: 7. Germline lookup yields CDR1 LNHDA and CDR2 SQIVND (reference sequence). The CDR3 sequence is 14 residues long. In nucleotides, the CDR3 is TGTGCCAGTACTTCGACAGGGCATACAGATACGCAGTATTTT. This translates into CASTSTGHTDTQYF.

The rearrangement links TRBV20-1 to TRBJ1-2, with a possible D match to TRBD1 (5 bases). The germline V gene has CDR1 DFQATT and CDR2 SNEGSKA (reference sequence). This CDR3 contains 15 residues. V dropped 3 bases and J dropped 7 bases, with 21 bases sitting between them. CDR3 residues: CSASDSGLDAAGYTF. The CDR3 coding sequence is TGCAGTGCTAGTGATTCAGGGCTTGATGCCGCTGGCTACACCTTC.

This clone showed up just once. The chain is built from TRBV5-5 and TRBJ1-1; D is perhaps TRBD1 (6 bases). The CDR3 length is 15 residues. Germline CDR1 and CDR2: SGHKS and YYEKEE (reference sequence). V lost 1 base and J 0 bases, leaving 10 bases between the germline ends. CDR3 sequence reads: CASSLQGQLNTEAFF. The DNA for the CDR3 is TGTGCCAGCAGCTTGCAGGGACAACTGAACACTGAAGCTTTCTTT.

The rearrangement links TRBV6-5 to TRBJ1-2, with a tentative D call TRBD1 (5 bases). The length of the CDR3 is 13 residues. The V end was cut by 9 bases, the J end by 7 bases, with 18 bases between. The germline V gene encodes CDR1 MNHEY and CDR2 SVGAGI. CDR3 protein: CASSIQELRGYTF. For the CDR3, the DNA is TGTGCCAGTAGCATACAGGAGTTGCGTGGCTACACCTTC.

The rearrangement uses TRBV5-1 and TRBJ2-2; D might be TRBD2 (6 bases). Germline V gene lookup returns CDR1 SGHRS and CDR2 YFSETQ. The CDR3 loop spans 16 amino acids. Trimming removed 4 bases from V and 2 bases from J, with 15 bases in between. The CDR3 region is CASSGGKGQNTGELFF. In nucleotides, the CDR3 is TGCGCCAGCAGCGGCGGGAAGGGTCAAAACACCGGGGAGCTGTTTTTT.

This chain links TRBV13 with TRBJ2-1; D is ambiguous. There are 18 residues in the CDR3. Germline lookup yields CDR1 PRHDT and CDR2 FYEKMQ (reference sequence). V lost 5 bases, J lost 0 bases, and 20 bases lay in between. The CDR3 DNA reads TGTGCCAGCAGCGAACCCCGAGTGGTCTCCGTCTCCTACAATGAGCAGTTCTTC. This gives the protein CASSEPRVVSVSYNEQFF. Complete variable domain (other parts from reference TRBV13 and TRBJ2-1): AAGVIQSPRHLIKEKRETATLKCYPIPRHDTVYWYQQGPGQDPQFLISFYEKMQSDKGSIPDRFSAQQFSDYHSELNMSSLELGDSALYFCASSEPRVVSVSYNEQFFGPGTRLTVL.

The chain has TRBV19 and TRBJ1-5; 9 nucleotides line up with TRBD1. The V and J ends lost 8 bases and 7 bases, in that order; junction bases with no gene match: 12. This CDR3 has 15 amino acids. Per germline, CDR1 LNHDA and CDR2 SQIVND (reference sequence). CDR3 bases: TGTGCCAGTGAGAAGGGGACAGGGACGAGGCAGCCCCAGCATTTT. It is translated as CASEKGTGTRQPQHF.

This chain joins TRBV15 and TRBJ1-4; D unresolved. Germline loops: CDR1 LNHNV, CDR2 YYDKDF (reference sequence). Trimming cost V 0 bases and J 8 bases, with 13 bases left between them. The length of the CDR3 is 15 residues. The CDR3 DNA reads TGTGCCACCAGCAGAGATTTCGGCGAGGCGGAAAAACTGTTTTTT. This translates into CATSRDFGEAEKLFF.

The V gene is TRBV5-5, the J gene TRBJ1-1; 7 bases match TRBD1. V trimming: 0 bases; J trimming: 0 bases; junction bases outside the gene matches: 5. The CDR3 spans 16 residues. Germline V gene sequence: CDR1 SGHKS, CDR2 YYEKEE (reference sequence). The CDR3 DNA follows: TGTGCCAGCAGCTTGGGGTGGACAGGACTGAACACTGAAGCTTTCTTT. It codes for CASSLGWTGLNTEAFF.

The chain is built from TRBV3-1 (or the pseudogene TRBV3-2) and TRBJ2-5; TRBD1 matches at 7 bases. V lost 5 bases to trimming and J lost 2 bases; unmatched junction nucleotides: 5. From germline, CDR1 is LGHDT and CDR2 YNNKEL (reference sequence). The CDR3 runs to 14 residues. The CDR3 is CASSSRGLQETQYF. The CDR3 DNA follows: TGTGCCAGCAGCTCGAGGGGGCTTCAAGAGACCCAGTACTTC.